This T cell receptor (beta chain) was recovered during a study of T cell responses to AZD1222 COVID-19 vaccine. Study observations and caveats: Baseline serology detected seropositivity in only six AZD1222 recipients. Nearly half of spike-specific TCRs reportedly target unmutated variant regions.

A note on this clone: Its antigen is as yet unknown.

Profiling relied on immunoSEQ multiplex PCR, and the TCRdb table lists in-frame clones only, not all of them. Counted here are roughly 110,000 clones, around nine tenths occurring once; the ten biggest clones make up around 20%. Trimming took 3 bases from V and 4 from J, leaving 9 bases between them. Germline CDR1 reads MNHEY; CDR2 reads SVGAGI. The CDR3 runs to 14 residues. This TCR was recovered from an adult in good health. The chain joins TRBV6-5 to TRBJ1-4; D not certain. Sequences were derived from peripheral blood, sampled on day 0 of AZD1222 vaccination. CDR3 bases: TGTGCCAGCAGTTATGAACTGTTTAATGAAAAACTGTTTTTT. This translates into CASSYELFNEKLFF.